These 12 T cell receptor beta chains originate from one sample sequenced in a study of cytomegalovirus exposure and HLA in healthy donors. Both 60 Vbeta primers and 13 Jbeta primers went into the PCR. TCRdb keeps only in-frame clones here, not all; method: immunoSEQ multiplex PCR. Here the sample spans about 160,000 clones, approximately 81% being singletons. Sequencing was performed on PBMCs. These receptors originate from a male donor in good health and CMV-seronegative.

This sequence joins TRBV5-1 and TRBJ2-5; possible D gene TRBD1, 6 bases. CDR3 length: 14 amino acids. The germline CDR1 and CDR2 sequences are SGHRS and YFSETQ. The germline V and J ends were trimmed by 0 bases and 5 bases, with 11 bases remaining between them. The CDR3 DNA sequence: TGCGCCAGCAGCTTGGTGGGGGCTCGGGAGACCCAGTACTTC. Residues: CASSLVGARETQYF.

The V call is TRBV7-2, the J call TRBJ2-5; D ambiguous. The V end lost 3 bases, the J end lost 4 bases, and 6 bases lay between the germline ends. This CDR3 spans 12 amino acids. Germline V gives CDR1 SGHTA, CDR2 FQGNSA. The CDR3 DNA sequence: TGTGCCAGCAGCTTGAGATTAGAGACCCAGTACTTC. As protein: CASSLRLETQYF.

In this sample, this clone turned up once. This chain links TRBV4-3 with TRBJ2-5; TRBD2 matches 9 bases. CDR3 length equals 15 residues. The V gene's germline CDR1 is LGHNA and CDR2 YSLEER. V lost 1 base, J lost 3 bases, and 3 bases stayed unmatched. In DNA form, the CDR3 reads TGCGCCAGCAGCCAAGGACTAGCGGTTGAAGAGACCCAGTACTTC. Translating it yields CASSQGLAVEETQYF.

The J gene is TRBJ2-5, the V gene TRBV5-6, with TRBD2 as a possible D gene (7 bases). The V and J ends lost 4 bases and 1 base respectively, with 14 bases between them. The CDR3 length is 15 residues. Germline lookup yields CDR1 SGHDT and CDR2 YYEEEE. Here the CDR3 reads CASSRGAGTQETQYF. The CDR3 DNA is TGTGCCAGCAGCCGGGGGGCAGGCACCCAAGAGACCCAGTACTTC.

This chain uses TRBV4-3 with TRBJ1-6; D is ambiguous. CDR1 is LGHNA and CDR2 is YSLEER in the germline V gene. The CDR3 sequence is 13 residues long. Trimming pared 1 base from V and 7 bases from J, leaving 5 bases between. CDR3 bases: TGCGCCAGCAGCCAAGGAGCGAATTCACCCCTCCACTTT. It specifies CASSQGANSPLHF.

The V and J genes are TRBV30 and TRBJ1-2; 8 nucleotides line up with TRBD1. CDR3 length equals 13 residues. With V trimmed by 2 bases and J by 4 bases, 3 bases remained unmatched. Germline values: CDR1 GTSNPN, CDR2 SVGIG (reference sequence). The CDR3 loop reads CAWSSGGFYGYTF. The CDR3 DNA follows: TGTGCCTGGAGTTCAGGGGGCTTCTATGGCTACACCTTC.

The chain uses TRBV19 and TRBJ2-1, with 7 bases aligning to TRBD2. From germline, CDR1 is LNHDA and CDR2 SQIVND (reference sequence). The CDR3 runs 17 residues. The V segment lost 2 bases and the J segment 3 bases; nucleotides outside the gene matches: 10. The CDR3 sequence is CASSIWNVREGYNEQFF. The CDR3 coding sequence is TGTGCCAGTAGTATATGGAACGTGAGGGAGGGCTACAATGAGCAGTTCTTC.

CDR3 residues: CASSLGRFFGRGTHGYTF. CDR3 DNA sequence: TGTGCCAGCAGCTTAGGGCGTTTTTTCGGCAGGGGGACTCATGGCTACACCTTC. The J gene is TRBJ1-2, the V gene TRBV13; 7 nucleotides agree with TRBD1. The CDR3 is 18 residues long. With V trimmed by 0 bases and J by 6 bases, 16 bases remained unmatched. CDR1 PRHDT and CDR2 FYEKMQ come from the germline V gene (reference sequence). Based on the CDR3 plus reference TRBV13 and TRBJ1-2, the full variable domain is AAGVIQSPRHLIKEKRETATLKCYPIPRHDTVYWYQQGPGQDPQFLISFYEKMQSDKGSIPDRFSAQQFSDYHSELNMSSLELGDSALYFCASSLGRFFGRGTHGYTFGSGTRLTVV.

V and J are TRBV7-6 and TRBJ2-5; D possibly corresponds to TRBD1 (5 bases). The V and J ends lost 5 bases and 2 bases respectively, with 21 bases between them. The CDR3 loop spans 17 amino acids. The germline V gene has CDR1 SGHVS and CDR2 FNYEAQ. The CDR3 nucleotides are TGTGCCAGCAGCCTTCCCCAGGGATTGGCAAATCAAGAGACCCAGTACTTC. Translated, it gives CASSLPQGLANQETQYF.

The sample holds a few counts of this clone. The V call is TRBV28, the J call TRBJ1-4, with TRBD1 matching over 7 bases. Germline CDR1 reads MDHEN; CDR2 reads SYDVKM. This CDR3 is 14 amino acids long. With V trimmed by 6 bases and J by 10 bases, 11 bases remained unmatched. CDR3 in amino acids: CASRQEGAMGKLFF. The CDR3 nucleotides are TGTGCCAGCAGACAAGAGGGGGCGATGGGAAAACTGTTTTTT. The full variable domain, rest sourced from reference TRBV28 and TRBJ1-4, is DVKVTQSSRYLVKRTGEKVFLECVQDMDHENMFWYRQDPGLGLRLIYFSYDVKMKEKGDIPEGYSVSREKKERFSLILESASTNQTSMYLCASRQEGAMGKLFFGSGTQLSVL.

The V call is TRBV11-2, the J call TRBJ2-7; 8 bases align to TRBD1. The CDR3 has 14 residues. V was clipped by 5 bases and J by 2 bases; unmatched bases: 5. Germline values: CDR1 SGHAT, CDR2 FQNNGV. This chain's CDR3 is CASSPGQGTYEQYF. Here the CDR3 DNA reads TGTGCCAGCAGCCCCGGACAGGGTACCTACGAGCAGTACTTC.

This chain connects TRBV4-1 to TRBJ1-1, with D possibly being TRBD1 (6 bases). The CDR3 totals 16 residues. The V and J ends lost 0 bases and 5 bases respectively, with 16 bases between them. Germline-derived CDR1 and CDR2 are MGHRA and YSYEKL. CDR3 protein: CASSQDRGGIGTEAFF. CDR3 nucleotide sequence: TGCGCCAGCAGCCAAGATAGGGGGGGCATTGGTACTGAAGCTTTCTTT.